These 3 T cell receptor beta chains came from one sample sequenced in a study of T cell repertoires in cytomegalovirus infection. TCRdb called the reads again in MiXCR, with one record for every CDR3 protein. The sample holds some 450,000 distinct CDR3 sequences; approximately 32% are singletons and the top ten take roughly 15%. Sequencing was carried out using PBMCs. These receptors all stem from a human donor in good health (CMV status not recorded). Some clones in this sample may be carry-over from other donors' samples.

The chain has TRBV12-3 or TRBV12-4 and TRBJ2-1, with 9 nucleotides matching TRBD1. The CDR3 runs to 16 residues. After removal of 1 base from V and 5 bases from J, the junction contained 6 bases not matched to a gene. The CDR3: CASSLVGQGRDNEQFF. The DNA for the CDR3 is TGTGCCAGCAGTTTAGTCGGACAGGGGAGAGACAATGAGCAGTTCTTC.

In its sample, this clonotype was seen many times. The chain joins TRBV7-6 to TRBJ2-2; D is perhaps TRBD1 or TRBD2 (5 bases each). The germline V gene encodes CDR1 SGHVS and CDR2 FNYEAQ. Trimming stripped 2 bases from V and 3 bases from J, with 10 bases between. The CDR3 sequence is 15 residues long. The CDR3 sequence: CASSLTRGDTGELFF. DNA of the CDR3: TGTGCCAGCAGCTTAACTAGGGGCGACACCGGGGAGCTGTTTTTT.

V and J are TRBV29-1 and TRBJ2-7; TRBD1 agrees at 9 bases. The junction had 9 bases not matched to a gene; V was cut back by 5 bases and J by 4 bases. There are 14 residues in the CDR3. The germline gives CDR1 SQVTM, CDR2 ANQGSEA. In DNA form, the CDR3 reads TGCAGCGTTCTGTCGGGGACAGGGTCGTACGAGCAGTACTTC. Its protein product is CSVLSGTGSYEQYF.